This T cell receptor beta chain was recorded in a study of blood T cell repertoires in COVID-19. The table lists this clone with a count of one. Germline V gene sequence: CDR1 SGHAT, CDR2 FQNNGV. The ends were cut back, 5 bases at V and 2 bases at J, with 10 bases in the middle. The CDR3 extends over 13 amino acids. Profiling relied on immunoSEQ multiplex PCR, and the TCRdb table lists in-frame clones only, not all of them. The sample has about 76,000 clones, about 92% seen once. Sequencing was carried out using peripheral blood. The source of this sequence is a human donor in a cohort sampled during active COVID-19. The chain couples TRBV11-2 to TRBJ2-7; weak D call: TRBD2 (5 bases). The CDR3 DNA is TGTGCCAGCAGCCGCGGGCTAGCCTACGAGCAGTACTTC. It translates to CASSRGLAYEQYF.